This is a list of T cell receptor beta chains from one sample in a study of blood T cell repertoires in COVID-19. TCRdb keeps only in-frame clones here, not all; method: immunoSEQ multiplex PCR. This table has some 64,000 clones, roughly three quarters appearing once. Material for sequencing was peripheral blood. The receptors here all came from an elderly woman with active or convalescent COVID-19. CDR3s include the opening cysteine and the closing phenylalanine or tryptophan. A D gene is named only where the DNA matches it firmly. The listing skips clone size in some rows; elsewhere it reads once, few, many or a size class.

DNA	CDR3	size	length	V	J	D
TGTGCCAGCAGGGGGAGGAACTCTGGAAACACCATATATTTT	CASRGRNSGNTIYF	-	14	TRBV11-3	TRBJ1-3	-
TGTGCCAGCCAGGGTCGAGAGACCCAGTACTTC	CASQGRETQYF	-	11	TRBV7-9	TRBJ2-5	-
TGTGCCAGCAGCTTAGGGACTAGCTGGGAGACCCAGTACTTC	CASSLGTSWETQYF	-	14	TRBV5-6	TRBJ2-5	TRBD2
TGTGCCTGGACCTTAGGGCAGGGAGGGGCTTTCTTT	CAWTLGQGGAFF	once	12	TRBV30	TRBJ1-1	-
TGTGCCAGCACCCGGGACACCGGGGAGCTGTTTTTT	CASTRDTGELFF	-	12	TRBV9	TRBJ2-2	-
TGTGCCAGCAGGCGAACATTGGGGGGGAACACTGAAGCTTTCTTT	CASRRTLGGNTEAFF	-	15	TRBV6-5	TRBJ1-1	-
TGCGCCAGCAGCTTGGCGGGAGACAGGGGTGGAAACACCATATATTTT	CASSLAGDRGGNTIYF	many	16	TRBV5-1	TRBJ1-3	TRBD1
TGCAGCGTTCTTTGGGACAGGGGGCAAGAGACCCAGTACTTC	CSVLWDRGQETQYF	-	14	TRBV29-1	TRBJ2-5	TRBD1
TGTGCCAGCAGTAACCTCAGGGGAGGGATTCAGCCCCAGCATTTT	CASSNLRGGIQPQHF	-	15	TRBV6-6	TRBJ1-5	-
TGTGCCAGTAGTCCGACAGAGAATCTCTATGGCTACACCTTC	CASSPTENLYGYTF	-	14	TRBV19	TRBJ1-2	-
TGTGCCAGCAGTAAGTGGAGAGGACAGGGGGCGAATCAGCCCCAGCATTTT	CASSKWRGQGANQPQHF	-	17	TRBV6-7	TRBJ1-5	TRBD1